This T cell receptor (beta chain) is drawn from a study of blood T cells in healthy people across ages. The V gene lost 7 bases and the J gene lost 4 bases, with 11 bases spanning the gap. This CDR3 region has 12 residues. Combining a sample-barcoded 5' primer with a J-beta primer mix, a second PCR ran for roughly 7 to 11 cycles. TCRdb analysed the 5' RACE reads with MiXCR anew, one entry per CDR3 protein. Here the sample spans 730,000 or so distinct CDR3 sequences, roughly 44% being singletons. The sequenced sample consisted of blood. The source is a woman in her sixties or seventies in good health. This sequence joins TRBV12-3 or TRBV12-4 and TRBJ2-7; a weak D match, TRBD1 (5 bases). The CDR3 sequence is CASIPDRYEQYF. In DNA, the CDR3 is TGTGCCAGCATCCCCGACAGATACGAGCAGTACTTC.